This TCR beta chain was sequenced during a study of graft-versus-host responses after intestinal transplantation. At the level of the study: Each transplant was multivisceral, liver-intestinal, or isolated intestinal. All recipients got anti-thymocyte globulin induction, then tacrolimus and steroids for roughly 3 years.

The CDR3 is 14 amino acids. Germline V gives CDR1 MNHEY, CDR2 SVGAGI. Trimming removed 4 bases from V and 5 bases from J; junction bases left unmatched: 4. Method: immunoSEQ multiplex PCR; TCRdb's copy keeps in-frame clones and lacks some. The data hold approximately 75,000 clones, with 90% to 95% observed a single time. Concerning this clone itself: Its antigen remains unidentified.

The study's findings and limits: Peak GvH clone levels in circulation were associated with early post-transplant HvG declines. Graft-donor T cell macrochimerism in patients accompanied high graft-versus-host to host-versus-graft clonal ratios in allografts.

The source is a human donor who received an intestinal transplant. The chain couples TRBV6-5 to TRBJ2-1; 8 bases are a match to TRBD2. This material consisted of unstimulated CD8+ T cells sorted from spleen or lymph node cells, taken before intestinal transplant. The CDR3 loop is CASSSGLVNNEQFF. The CDR3 bases are TGTGCCAGCAGTTCGGGACTAGTAAACAATGAGCAGTTCTTC.